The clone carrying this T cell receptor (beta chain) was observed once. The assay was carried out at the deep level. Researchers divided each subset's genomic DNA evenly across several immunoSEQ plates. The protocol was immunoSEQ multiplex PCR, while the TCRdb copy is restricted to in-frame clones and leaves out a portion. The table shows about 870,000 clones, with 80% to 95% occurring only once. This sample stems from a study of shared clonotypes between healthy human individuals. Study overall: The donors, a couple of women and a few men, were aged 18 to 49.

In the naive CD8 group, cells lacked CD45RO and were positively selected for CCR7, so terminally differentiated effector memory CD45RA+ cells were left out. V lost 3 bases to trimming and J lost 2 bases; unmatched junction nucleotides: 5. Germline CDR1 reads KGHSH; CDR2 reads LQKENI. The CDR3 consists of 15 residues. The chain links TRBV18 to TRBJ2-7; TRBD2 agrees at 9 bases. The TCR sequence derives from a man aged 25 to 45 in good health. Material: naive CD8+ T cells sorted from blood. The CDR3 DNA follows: TGTGCCAGCTCACCTCCTAGCGGGACCACCTACGAGCAGTACTTC. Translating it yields CASSPPSGTTYEQYF.